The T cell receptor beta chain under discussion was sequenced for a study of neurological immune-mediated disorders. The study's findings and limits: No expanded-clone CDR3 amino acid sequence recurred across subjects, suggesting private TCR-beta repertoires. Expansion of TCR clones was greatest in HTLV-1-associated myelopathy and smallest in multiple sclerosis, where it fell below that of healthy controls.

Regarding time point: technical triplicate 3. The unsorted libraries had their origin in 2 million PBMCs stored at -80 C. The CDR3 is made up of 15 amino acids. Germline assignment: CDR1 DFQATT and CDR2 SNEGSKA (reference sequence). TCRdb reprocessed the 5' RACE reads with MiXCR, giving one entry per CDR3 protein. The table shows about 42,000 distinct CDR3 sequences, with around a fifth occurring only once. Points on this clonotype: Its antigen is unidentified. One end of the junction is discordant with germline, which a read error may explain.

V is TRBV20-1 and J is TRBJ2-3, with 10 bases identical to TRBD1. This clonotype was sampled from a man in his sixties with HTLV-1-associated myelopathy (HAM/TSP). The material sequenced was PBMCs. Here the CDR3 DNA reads TGCAGTGCCCCCCCCCGGGACAGGGGACAAGATACACAGTATTTT. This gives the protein CSAPPRDRGQDTQYF.